The sequence of this TCR beta chain was determined in a study of blood T cell repertoires in COVID-19. Trimming cost V 1 base and J 10 bases, with 11 bases left between them. The CDR3 covers 13 residues. Germline assignment: CDR1 LNHNV and CDR2 YYDKDF (reference sequence). This table comes from immunoSEQ multiplex PCR, and its TCRdb copy is limited to in-frame clones, with some not included. The table records 170,000 or so clones, under 85% of them present only once. The chain carries TRBV15 and TRBJ2-1; TRBD2 is a possible D gene (5 bases). Sequencing was done on a sample of peripheral blood. The sequence derives from a woman aged 70 to 79 with COVID-19, enrolled during active disease. The CDR3 nucleotides are TGTGCCACCAGCAGAGCACCGACTAACGAGCAGTTCTTC. Protein: CATSRAPTNEQFF.